The T cell receptor (beta chain) described here comes from a study of cytomegalovirus exposure and HLA in healthy donors. Study-wide results and caveats: Whilst most TCR sequences proved rare, a subset of public TCRs occurred across many donors. In vitro confirmation showed a few CMV-associated chains to be CMV antigen specific. Listed as cytomegalovirus-associated were more than 150 TCR beta chains. The classifier was said to identify cytomegalovirus status with high specificity and sensitivity.

Germline loops: CDR1 MDHEN, CDR2 SYDVKM. The CDR3 extends over 12 amino acids. V was cut by 7 bases and J by 6 bases, with 7 bases left in between. About this clone: Its specificity is not known.

Generated by immunoSEQ multiplex PCR, the TCRdb table keeps only in-frame clones and is missing some. The table records fewer than 85,000 clones, 94% of them present only once. The TCR sequence derives from a woman under 30 in good health and CMV-seronegative. This sequence joins TRBV28 and TRBJ1-6, with no clear D. Sequencing was done on a sample of PBMCs. CDR3 sequence reads: CASTLSNSPLHF. CDR3 nucleotides: TGTGCCAGCACCCTCAGTAATTCACCCCTCCACTTT.